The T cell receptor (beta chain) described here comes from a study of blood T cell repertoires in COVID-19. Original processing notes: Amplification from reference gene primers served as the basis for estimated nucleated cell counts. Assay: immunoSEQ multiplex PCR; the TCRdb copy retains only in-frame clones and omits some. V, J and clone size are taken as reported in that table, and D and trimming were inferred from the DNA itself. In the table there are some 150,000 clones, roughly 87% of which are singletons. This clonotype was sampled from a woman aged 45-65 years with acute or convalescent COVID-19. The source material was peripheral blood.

The chain's CDR3 is CASSYGAGSTDTQYF. The CDR3, as DNA: TGTGCCAGCAGTTACGGGGCGGGGAGCACAGATACGCAGTATTTT. The genes are TRBV6-5 and TRBJ2-3; perhaps TRBD2 as D (6 bases). Germline CDR1 reads MNHEY; CDR2 reads SVGAGI. The V end was cut by 2 bases, the J end by 0 bases, with 9 bases between. This CDR3 spans 15 amino acids.